Presented here are 8 T cell receptor beta chains from one specimen sequenced in a study of cytomegalovirus exposure and HLA in healthy donors (TCRdb year 2017). The library was produced with the immunoSEQ multiplex PCR assay. A mixture of 60 forward primers for TCR Vbeta segments and 13 reverse primers for TCR Jbeta segments was used in the multiplex PCR. This is the immuneACCESS table as TCRdb keeps it, with only in-frame sequences that have V and J called. A part of the clones is gone; compared with another copy, unresolved V genes explain less than half, and the rest is unexplained. The sample has 150,000 to 200,000 clones on record, around three quarters of them singletons. Around 1.5% of the sample rests with the top ten. The sequenced sample was PBMCs. Receptor source: a man aged 35 to 55 in good health and CMV-seronegative.

V and J are TRBV10-3 and TRBJ2-3, with 10 positions matching TRBD1. CDR1 is ENHRY and CDR2 is SYGVKD in the germline V gene. CDR3 length: 18 residues. J gave up 3 bases and V 2 bases, and 11 bases lay outside the gene matches. The CDR3 DNA is TGTGCCATCAGTGAGCACGCGGACAGGGGGGTGGGAACAGATACGCAGTATTTT. Its translation: CAISEHADRGVGTDTQYF.

The J gene is TRBJ2-7, the V gene TRBV13; 12 bases align to TRBD1. The germline V gene encodes CDR1 PRHDT and CDR2 FYEKMQ (reference sequence). CDR3 size: 14 residues. The J segment lost 7 bases and the V segment lost 5 bases, leaving 6 bases of the junction unmatched. The CDR3 region is CASSPGQGALEQYF. The CDR3 DNA is TGTGCCAGCAGCCCGGGACAGGGGGCCTTAGAGCAGTACTTC.

This chain uses TRBV27 with TRBJ2-7; D remains ambiguous. V dropped 3 bases and J dropped 3 bases, with 15 bases sitting between them. Germline V CDR1 and CDR2: MNHEY, SMNVEV (reference sequence). CDR3 size: 15 residues. DNA of the CDR3: TGTGCCAGCAGTTTGGTTGGGCCCCCCGTCTACGAGCAGTACTTC. Its translation is CASSLVGPPVYEQYF.

The V call is TRBV5-1, the J call TRBJ2-1; 11 nucleotides align to TRBD2. Germline CDR1 and CDR2: SGHRS and YFSETQ. V was clipped by 4 bases and J by 2 bases; unmatched bases: 5. The length of the CDR3 is 16 residues. In DNA form, the CDR3 reads TGCGCCAGCAGCGAGCGACTAGCGGGAACCTACAATGAGCAGTTCTTC. Amino acids: CASSERLAGTYNEQFF.

In the case of this clone: A junction end diverges from the germline sequence, so it may reflect a read error. The V gene is TRBV7-9, the J gene TRBJ1-1; 8 nucleotides match TRBD1. Germline V gives CDR1 SEHNR, CDR2 FQNEAQ (reference sequence). This CDR3 is built from 16 residues. The CDR3 sequence is CSSSLALRQGATEAFF. The CDR3 DNA sequence: TGTTCCAGCAGCTTAGCGCTGAGGCAGGGGGCAACTGAAGCTTTCTTT.

The rearrangement uses TRBV18 and TRBJ2-1; 12 bases are shared with TRBD2. Trimming took 0 bases from V and 8 from J; bases not matched to a gene: 14. Germline values: CDR1 KGHSH, CDR2 LQKENI. The CDR3 is made up of 19 amino acids. For the CDR3, the DNA is TGTGCCAGCTCACCACCGGGTCTCTCAGGACTAGCGGGACTCCATGAGCAGTTCTTC. Amino acids: CASSPPGLSGLAGLHEQFF.

This sequence joins TRBV7-2 and TRBJ2-5; TRBD2 agrees at 12 bases. Germline V lookup: CDR1 SGHTA, CDR2 FQGNSA. With 1 base clipped from V and 4 bases from J, the junction kept 1 base outside the gene matches. The CDR3 is 15 residues long. The CDR3 spells CASSLVGLAGETQYF. CDR3 coding DNA: TGTGCCAGCAGCTTAGTGGGACTAGCGGGAGAGACCCAGTACTTC.

This rearrangement joins TRBV9 to TRBJ2-7; 9 nucleotides line up with TRBD1. The CDR3 loop spans 15 amino acids. After removal of 4 bases from V and 4 bases from J, the junction contained 9 bases not matched to a gene. Germline V gene sequence: CDR1 SGDLS, CDR2 YYNGEE. CDR3 nucleotides: TGTGCCAGCAGCAAAACCGGGACAGGGCAATACGAGCAGTACTTC. It specifies CASSKTGTGQYEQYF.